Listed below are T cell receptor beta chains from one sample, sequenced in a study of blood T cells in healthy people across ages. TCRdb passed the 5' RACE reads through MiXCR, listing each CDR3 protein once. The table shows about 730,000 distinct CDR3 sequences, with approximately 43% occurring only once. The sample was blood. The receptor set was obtained from a woman aged 55-70 years in good health. CDR3s include the opening cysteine and the closing phenylalanine or tryptophan. A D gene is named only where the DNA matches it firmly. Clone size is given for some rows only: seen once, a few or many times, or a class if the clone is expanded.

CASSYMDRGEQFF,TGTGCCAGCAGTTATATGGACCGGGGGGAGCAGTTCTTC,TRBJ2-1,-,TRBV6-5,-
CASMQGIYEQYF,TGTGCCAGCATGCAGGGCATCTACGAGCAGTACTTC,TRBJ2-7,-,TRBV28,-
CSAKTVSNQPQHF,TGCAGTGCCAAGACAGTTAGCAATCAGCCCCAGCATTTT,TRBJ1-5,-,TRBV20-1,few
CASSQEGSFYGYTF,TGTGCCAGCAGCCAAGAGGGCAGCTTTTATGGCTACACCTTC,TRBJ1-2,-,TRBV4-2,many
CSAGADRDNSPLHF,TGCAGTGCCGGGGCGGACAGGGATAATTCACCCCTCCACTTT,TRBJ1-6,TRBD1,TRBV20-1,few
CASSFNYQETQFF,TGTGCCAGCAGCTTTAACTACCAAGAGACCCAGTTCTTC,TRBJ2-1,-,TRBV7-3,-
CASSFTSVYEQYF,TGTGCCAGCAGTTTTACTAGCGTCTACGAGCAGTACTTC,TRBJ2-7,TRBD2,TRBV12-3/TRBV12-4,-
CSAGRGGGAAYNEQFF,TGCAGTGCTGGGAGGGGCGGGGGGGCCGCCTACAATGAGCAGTTCTTC,TRBJ2-1,TRBD2,TRBV20-1,-
CASSVGQKYEQYF,TGTGCCAGCAGCGTAGGGCAGAAATACGAGCAGTACTTC,TRBJ2-7,-,TRBV7-9,many
CASSWTSGKYEQFF,TGTGCCAGCAGTTGGACTAGCGGGAAGTATGAGCAGTTCTTC,TRBJ2-1,TRBD2,TRBV6-5,few
CASRPAPGLATLSSYNEQFF,TGTGCCAGCAGGCCCGCGCCGGGACTAGCCACATTGAGCTCCTACAATGAGCAGTTCTTC,TRBJ2-1,TRBD2,TRBV6-1,few
CASSDRFYYEQYF,TGTGCCAGCAGTGACCGGTTTTACTACGAGCAGTACTTC,TRBJ2-7,-,TRBV2,few
CASSGQGADNEQFF,TGTGCCAGCAGTGGGCAGGGGGCAGATAATGAGCAGTTCTTC,TRBJ2-1,TRBD1,TRBV6-1,few
CARSGAGQETQYF,TGTGCCCGCTCGGGGGCTGGACAAGAGACCCAGTACTTC,TRBJ2-5,-,TRBV7-2,many
CASSSTGRPFF,TGTGCCAGCAGCTCTACAGGGCGGCCTTTCTTT,TRBJ1-1,-,TRBV11-2,-
CASSEAQTVSYEQYF,TGTGCCAGCAGTGAAGCGCAAACAGTCTCCTACGAGCAGTACTTC,TRBJ2-7,-,TRBV6-1,few
CASSALLSASTDTRYF,TGTGCCAGCAGCGCCCTTTTAAGTGCTAGCACAGATACGCGGTATTTT,TRBJ2-3,-,TRBV9,-
CASSYSWGDSPLHF,TGTGCCAGCAGTTACTCTTGGGGAGATTCACCCCTCCACTTT,TRBJ1-6,-,TRBV6-6,-
CSAKTSGEAYEQYF,TGCAGTGCTAAGACTAGCGGGGAGGCCTACGAGCAGTACTTC,TRBJ2-7,TRBD2,TRBV20-1,-
CASLSPAGTEAFF,TGTGCCAGCCTTTCCCCGGCCGGCACTGAAGCTTTCTTT,TRBJ1-1,-,TRBV12-3/TRBV12-4,-
CASSQDPYGTGRNSPLHF,TGTGCCAGCAGCCAAGATCCTTACGGAACAGGGAGGAATTCACCCCTCCACTTT,TRBJ1-6,-,TRBV14,-
CASSSLRASLRGYTF,TGTGCCAGCAGTAGCCTGAGGGCTTCCCTGAGGGGCTACACCTTC,TRBJ1-2,-,TRBV6-6,few